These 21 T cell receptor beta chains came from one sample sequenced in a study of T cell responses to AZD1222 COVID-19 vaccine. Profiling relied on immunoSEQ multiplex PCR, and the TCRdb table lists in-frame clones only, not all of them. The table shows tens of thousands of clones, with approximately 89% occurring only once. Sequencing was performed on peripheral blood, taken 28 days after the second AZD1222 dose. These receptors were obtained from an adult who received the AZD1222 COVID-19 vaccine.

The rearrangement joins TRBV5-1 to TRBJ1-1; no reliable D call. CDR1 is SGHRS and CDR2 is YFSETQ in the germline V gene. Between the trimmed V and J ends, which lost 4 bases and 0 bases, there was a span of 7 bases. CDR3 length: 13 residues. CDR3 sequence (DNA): TGCGCCAGCAGCGCTCAGATGAACACTGAAGCTTTCTTT. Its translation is CASSAQMNTEAFF.

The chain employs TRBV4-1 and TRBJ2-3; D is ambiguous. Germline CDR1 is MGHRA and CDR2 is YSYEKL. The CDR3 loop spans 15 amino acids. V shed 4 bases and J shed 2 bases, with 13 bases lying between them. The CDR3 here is CASSPTPSDTDTQYF. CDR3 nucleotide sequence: TGCGCCAGCAGCCCGACTCCTTCCGACACAGATACGCAGTATTTT.

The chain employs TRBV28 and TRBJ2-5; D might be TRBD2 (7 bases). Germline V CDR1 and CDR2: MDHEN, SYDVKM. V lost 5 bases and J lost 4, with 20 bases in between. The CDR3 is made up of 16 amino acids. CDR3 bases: TGTGCCAGCAGTCCCGACAGGTACGGGGGGAGAGAGACCCAGTACTTC. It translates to CASSPDRYGGRETQYF.

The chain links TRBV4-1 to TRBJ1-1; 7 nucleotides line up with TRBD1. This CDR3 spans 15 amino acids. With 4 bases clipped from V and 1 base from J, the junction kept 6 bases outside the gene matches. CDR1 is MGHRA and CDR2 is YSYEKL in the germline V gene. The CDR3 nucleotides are TGCGCCAGCAGCCCAAGGACAGGACAGAACACTGAAGCTTTCTTT. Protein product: CASSPRTGQNTEAFF.

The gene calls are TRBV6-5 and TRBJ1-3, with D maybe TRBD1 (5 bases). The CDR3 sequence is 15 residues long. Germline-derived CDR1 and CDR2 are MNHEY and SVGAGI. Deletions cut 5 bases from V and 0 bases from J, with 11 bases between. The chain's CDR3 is CASSRQRVSGNTIYF. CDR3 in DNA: TGTGCCAGCAGTCGACAGAGGGTCTCTGGAAACACCATATATTTT.

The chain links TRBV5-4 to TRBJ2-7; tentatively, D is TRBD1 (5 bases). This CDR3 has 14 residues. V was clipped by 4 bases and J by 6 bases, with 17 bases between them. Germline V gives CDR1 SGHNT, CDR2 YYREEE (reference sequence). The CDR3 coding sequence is TGTGCCAGCAGCCAAAACCAGGGTTCCCCCGAGCAGTACTTC. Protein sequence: CASSQNQGSPEQYF.

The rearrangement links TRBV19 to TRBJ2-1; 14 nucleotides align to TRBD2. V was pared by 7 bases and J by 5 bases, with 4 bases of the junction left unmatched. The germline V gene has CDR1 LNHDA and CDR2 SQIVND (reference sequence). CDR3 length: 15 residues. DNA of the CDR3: TGTGCCAGTACCCTGACTAGCGGGGGGGACAATGAGCAGTTCTTC. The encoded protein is CASTLTSGGDNEQFF.

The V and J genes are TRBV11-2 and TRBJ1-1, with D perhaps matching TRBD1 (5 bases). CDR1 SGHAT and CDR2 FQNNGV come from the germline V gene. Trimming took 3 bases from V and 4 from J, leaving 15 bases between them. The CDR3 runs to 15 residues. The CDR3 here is CASSLLTQGGTEAFF. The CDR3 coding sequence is TGTGCCAGCAGCTTGCTAACGCAGGGAGGCACTGAAGCTTTCTTT.

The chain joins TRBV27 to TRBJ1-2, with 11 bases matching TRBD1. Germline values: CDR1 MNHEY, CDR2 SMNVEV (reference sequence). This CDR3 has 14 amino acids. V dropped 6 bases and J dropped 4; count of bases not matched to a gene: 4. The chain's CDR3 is CASRGTGGGYGYTF. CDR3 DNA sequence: TGTGCCAGCAGGGGGACAGGGGGTGGCTATGGCTACACCTTC.

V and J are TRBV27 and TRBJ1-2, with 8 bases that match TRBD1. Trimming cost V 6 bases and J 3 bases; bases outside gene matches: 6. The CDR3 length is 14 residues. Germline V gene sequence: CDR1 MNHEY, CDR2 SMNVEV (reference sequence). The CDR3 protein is CASSSPTGDYGYTF. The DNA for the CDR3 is TGTGCCAGCAGCTCCCCGACAGGGGACTATGGCTACACCTTC.

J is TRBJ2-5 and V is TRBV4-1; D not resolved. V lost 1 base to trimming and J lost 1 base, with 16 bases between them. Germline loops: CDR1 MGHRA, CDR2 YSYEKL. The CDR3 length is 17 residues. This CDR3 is CASSQVSLGMTQETQYF. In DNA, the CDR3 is TGCGCCAGCAGCCAAGTGTCTCTTGGGATGACCCAAGAGACCCAGTACTTC.

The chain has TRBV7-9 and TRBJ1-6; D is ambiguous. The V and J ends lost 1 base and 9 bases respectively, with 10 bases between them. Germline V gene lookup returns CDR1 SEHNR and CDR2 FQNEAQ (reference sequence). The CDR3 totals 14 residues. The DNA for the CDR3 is TGTGCCAGCAGCTTAGAAGGGAAAGGTTCACCCCTCCACTTT. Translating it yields CASSLEGKGSPLHF.

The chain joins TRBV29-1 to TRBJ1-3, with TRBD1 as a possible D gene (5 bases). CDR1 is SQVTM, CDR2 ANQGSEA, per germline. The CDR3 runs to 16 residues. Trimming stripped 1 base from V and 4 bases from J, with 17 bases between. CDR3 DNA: TGCAGCGTTGAAGGGTTTGGGGGGAGACCCGGAAACACCATATATTTT. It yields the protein CSVEGFGGRPGNTIYF.

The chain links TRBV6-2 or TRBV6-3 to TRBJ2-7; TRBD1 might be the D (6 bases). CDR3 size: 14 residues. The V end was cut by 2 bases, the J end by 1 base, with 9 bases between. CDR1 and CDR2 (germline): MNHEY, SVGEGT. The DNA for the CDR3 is TGTGCCAGCAGTTACCTCAGGGGATCCTACGAGCAGTACTTC. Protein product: CASSYLRGSYEQYF.

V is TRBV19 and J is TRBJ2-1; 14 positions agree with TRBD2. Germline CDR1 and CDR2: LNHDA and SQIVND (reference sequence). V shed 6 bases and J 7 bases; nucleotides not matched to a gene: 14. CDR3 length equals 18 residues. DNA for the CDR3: TGTGCCAGTAGCCCGACTAGCGGGGGGGTTGCCGAACGTAATGAGCAGTTCTTC. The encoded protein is CASSPTSGGVAERNEQFF.

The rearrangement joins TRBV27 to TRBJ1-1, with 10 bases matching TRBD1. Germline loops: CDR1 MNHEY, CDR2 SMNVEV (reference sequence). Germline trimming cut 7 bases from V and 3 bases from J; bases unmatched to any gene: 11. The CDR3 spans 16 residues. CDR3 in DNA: TGTGCCAGCAAGTTTCCGGCCGGGACAGGGGACACTGAAGCTTTCTTT. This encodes CASKFPAGTGDTEAFF.

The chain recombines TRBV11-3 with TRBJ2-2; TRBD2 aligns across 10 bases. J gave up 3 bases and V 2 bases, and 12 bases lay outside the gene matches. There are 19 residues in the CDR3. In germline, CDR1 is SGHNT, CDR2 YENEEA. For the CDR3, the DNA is TGTGCCAGCAGCTTACGACGACTAGCGGGTGTCACCGACACCGGGGAGCTGTTTTTT. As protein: CASSLRRLAGVTDTGELFF.

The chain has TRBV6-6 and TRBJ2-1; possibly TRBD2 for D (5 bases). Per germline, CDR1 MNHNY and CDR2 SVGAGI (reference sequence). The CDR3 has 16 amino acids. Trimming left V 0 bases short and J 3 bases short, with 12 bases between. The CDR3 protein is CASSYSPGIDYNEQFF. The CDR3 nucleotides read TGTGCCAGCAGTTACTCCCCGGGAATAGACTACAATGAGCAGTTCTTC.

The CDR3 nucleotides are TGCGCCAGCAGCCAAGATGGGGGGCGGAAGTATGGCTACACCTTC. It yields the protein CASSQDGGRKYGYTF. The chain is built from TRBV4-1 and TRBJ1-2; D perhaps matches TRBD1 (6 bases). V was pared by 0 bases and J by 5 bases, with 13 bases between. In germline, CDR1 is MGHRA, CDR2 YSYEKL. This CDR3 has 15 residues.

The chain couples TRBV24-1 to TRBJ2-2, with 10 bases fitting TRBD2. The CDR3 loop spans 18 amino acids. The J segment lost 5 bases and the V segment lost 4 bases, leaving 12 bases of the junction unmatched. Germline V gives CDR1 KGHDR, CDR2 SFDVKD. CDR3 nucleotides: TGTGCCACCAGTGAGGTTACTAGCGGGGCCCCGGAGACCGGGGAGCTGTTTTTT. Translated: CATSEVTSGAPETGELFF.

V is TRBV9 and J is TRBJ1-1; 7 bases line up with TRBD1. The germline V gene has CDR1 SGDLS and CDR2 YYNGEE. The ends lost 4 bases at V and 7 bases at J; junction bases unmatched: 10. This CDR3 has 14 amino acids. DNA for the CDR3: TGTGCCAGCAGCTTGCGGACAGGTGGGGATGAAGCTTTCTTT. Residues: CASSLRTGGDEAFF.